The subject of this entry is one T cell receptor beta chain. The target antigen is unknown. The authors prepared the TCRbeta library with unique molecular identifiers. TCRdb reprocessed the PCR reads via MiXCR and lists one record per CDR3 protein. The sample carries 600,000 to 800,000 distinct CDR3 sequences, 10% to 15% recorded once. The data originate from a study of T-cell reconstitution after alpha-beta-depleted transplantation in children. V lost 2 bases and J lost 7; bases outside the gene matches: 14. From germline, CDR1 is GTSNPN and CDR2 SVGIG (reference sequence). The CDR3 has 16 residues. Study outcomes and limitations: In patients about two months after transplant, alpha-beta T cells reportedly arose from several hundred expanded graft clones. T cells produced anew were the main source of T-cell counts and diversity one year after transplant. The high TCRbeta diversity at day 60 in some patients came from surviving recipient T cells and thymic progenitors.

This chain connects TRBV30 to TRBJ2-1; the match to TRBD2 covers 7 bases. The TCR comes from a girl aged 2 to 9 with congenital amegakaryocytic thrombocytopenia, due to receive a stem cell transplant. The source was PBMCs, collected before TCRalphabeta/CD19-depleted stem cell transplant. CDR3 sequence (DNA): TGTGCCTGGAGTAAAAAGGTACTAGCGTCAGGAAATGAGCAGTTCTTC. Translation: CAWSKKVLASGNEQFF.